These 14 T cell receptor beta chains share one sample of origin, sequenced in a study of CD8 T cells in ankylosing spondylitis. TCRdb reprocessed the 5' RACE reads via MiXCR and lists one record per CDR3 protein. The data show under 200,000 distinct CDR3 sequences, 9.8% seen once. Source material: blood, either unsorted or a sorted T cell fraction (not recorded which). Receptor source: a female donor with ankylosing spondylitis or in good health (not recorded which).

About this clonotype itself: A much more abundant neighbour one base away suggests this may be a read error. The chain links TRBV7-9 to TRBJ2-7; D gene ambiguous. This CDR3 comprises 12 residues. CDR1 and CDR2 from the germline V gene are SEHNR and FQNEAQ (reference sequence). The CDR3 nucleotides are TGTGGCAGCAGCTTTAATAACTACGAGCAGTACTTC. Translation: CGSSFNNYEQYF. The variable domain in full, completed from reference TRBV7-9 and TRBJ2-7, reads DTGVSQNPRHKITKRGQNVTFRCDPISEHNRLYWYRQTLGQGPEFLTYFQNEAQLEKSRLLSDRFSAERPKGSFSTLEIQRTEQGDSAMYLCGSSFNNYEQYFGPGTRLTVT.

This clonotype was picked up many times. This sequence joins TRBV7-9 and TRBJ1-1; 9 nucleotides match TRBD1. With 5 bases clipped from V and 5 bases from J, the junction kept 9 bases outside the gene matches. This CDR3 is 15 amino acids long. CDR1 and CDR2 (germline): SEHNR, FQNEAQ (reference sequence). CDR3 bases: TGTGCCAGCAGCCCCCGGACAGGGGAAGTAACTGAAGCTTTCTTT. Protein product: CASSPRTGEVTEAFF.

This clonotype showed up many times. V gene TRBV28 combines with J gene TRBJ1-4; no clear D gene. V lost 3 bases and J lost 8, with 10 bases in between. From germline, CDR1 is MDHEN and CDR2 SYDVKM. This CDR3 is built from 13 residues. The CDR3 reads CASSFGLEEKLFF. The CDR3 DNA is TGTGCCAGCAGTTTTGGTTTGGAGGAAAAACTGTTTTTT.

This chain joins TRBV3-1 and TRBJ2-7, with 10 positions matching TRBD2. The CDR3 has 19 residues. Germline CDR1 and CDR2: LGHDT and YNNKEL (reference sequence). The ends lost 11 bases at V and 3 bases at J; junction bases unmatched: 25. CDR3: CAFRNYQGLAEGTNYEQYF. The CDR3 DNA follows: TGTGCCTTCAGAAATTACCAAGGACTAGCGGAGGGCACTAACTACGAGCAGTACTTC.

The V gene is TRBV7-2, the J gene TRBJ2-1; 11 bases are a match to TRBD2. V dropped 4 bases and J dropped 7; count of bases not matched to a gene: 12. This CDR3 is built from 17 residues. CDR1 is SGHTA and CDR2 is FQGNSA in the germline V gene. The CDR3 is CASSSWGGASGRNEQFF. The CDR3 coding sequence is TGTGCCAGCAGCTCCTGGGGAGGGGCTAGCGGGAGGAATGAGCAGTTCTTC.

This clonotype was recorded at least ten times. The genes are TRBV7-6 and TRBJ2-1; 10 nucleotides agree with TRBD2. Germline assignment: CDR1 SGHVS and CDR2 FNYEAQ. This CDR3 has 17 amino acids. V lost 2 bases, J lost 1 base, and 5 bases stayed unmatched. The CDR3 loop reads CASSLMAGLASYNEQFF. DNA for the CDR3: TGTGCCAGCAGCTTAATGGCGGGACTAGCGTCCTACAATGAGCAGTTCTTC.

The chain couples TRBV6-5 to TRBJ2-7; tentative D call: TRBD2 (6 bases). The CDR3 sequence is 15 residues long. Trimming stripped 2 bases from V and 5 bases from J, with 16 bases between. CDR1 is MNHEY and CDR2 is SVGAGI in the germline V gene. CDR3 loop: CASSYLEVTSDEQYF. The CDR3 nucleotides read TGTGCCAGCAGTTACCTTGAGGTGACTAGTGACGAGCAGTACTTC.

The chain uses TRBV28 and TRBJ2-7; tentatively, D is TRBD1 (6 bases). The V end was cut by 6 bases, the J end by 3 bases, with 15 bases between. Germline V CDR1 and CDR2: MDHEN, SYDVKM. The CDR3 length is 14 residues. Here the CDR3 DNA reads TGTGCCAGCAGCGATCCGGGACACCTCTACGAGCAGTACTTC. Amino acids: CASSDPGHLYEQYF. Looking up the rest from reference TRBV28 and TRBJ2-7 gives the full variable domain: DVKVTQSSRYLVKRTGEKVFLECVQDMDHENMFWYRQDPGLGLRLIYFSYDVKMKEKGDIPEGYSVSREKKERFSLILESASTNQTSMYLCASSDPGHLYEQYFGPGTRLTVT.

The gene calls are TRBV29-1 and TRBJ2-4; D is unresolved. Trimming stripped 6 bases from V and 3 bases from J, with 9 bases between. Germline V gives CDR1 SQVTM, CDR2 ANQGSEA. This CDR3 contains 12 residues. The CDR3 reads CSVMMSKNIQYF. The CDR3 DNA follows: TGCAGCGTGATGATGAGCAAAAACATTCAGTACTTC.

The V gene is TRBV5-5, the J gene TRBJ1-1, with 9 bases that match TRBD1. Germline V gene data show CDR1 as SGHKS and CDR2 as YYEKEE (reference sequence). With V trimmed by 3 bases and J by 0 bases, 3 bases remained unmatched. CDR3 size: 15 residues. Here the CDR3 reads CASSSTGGMNTEAFF. In nucleotides, the CDR3 is TGTGCCAGCAGCTCGACAGGGGGTATGAACACTGAAGCTTTCTTT.

Many counts were recorded for this clonotype. The rearrangement joins TRBV10-3 to TRBJ2-1; D is unresolved. CDR3 length: 16 amino acids. The V gene's germline CDR1 is ENHRY and CDR2 SYGVKD. V was shortened by 4 bases and J by 1 base, with 14 bases between the two germline ends. The CDR3 nucleotides read TGTGCCATCAGTGCTGTGGCTAGTCGGTCCTACAATGAGCAGTTCTTC. It specifies CAISAVASRSYNEQFF.

This chain joins TRBV6-1 and TRBJ2-1, with 11 bases aligning to TRBD2. Germline V lookup: CDR1 MNHNS, CDR2 SASEGT. Trimming cost V 6 bases and J 4 bases; bases outside gene matches: 11. The CDR3 extends over 17 amino acids. For the CDR3, the DNA is TGTGCCAGCAGCTCTTCGACTAGCGGGGTAATTTACAATGAGCAGTTCTTC. It encodes CASSSSTSGVIYNEQFF.

Many counts were recorded for this clonotype. This chain links TRBV5-1 with TRBJ2-1, with 9 positions matching TRBD1. The germline V gene encodes CDR1 SGHRS and CDR2 YFSETQ. The junction had 7 bases not matched to a gene; V was cut back by 4 bases and J by 5 bases. CDR3 size: 15 residues. The CDR3 loop reads CASSIYRGLHNEQFF. The CDR3 coding sequence is TGCGCCAGCAGCATATACAGGGGGCTCCACAATGAGCAGTTCTTC. Full variable domain (remainder filled in from reference TRBV5-1 and TRBJ2-1): KAGVTQTPRYLIKTRGQQVTLSCSPISGHRSVSWYQQTPGQGLQFLFEYFSETQRNKGNFPGRFSGRQFSNSRSEMNVSTLELGDSALYLCASSIYRGLHNEQFFGPGTRLTVL.

The rearrangement links TRBV10-3 to TRBJ2-1, with 7 bases aligning to TRBD2. V shed 8 bases, J shed 5 bases, and the junction held 3 bases outside the gene matches. Germline V gives CDR1 ENHRY, CDR2 SYGVKD. This CDR3 region has 12 residues. The chain's CDR3 is CAIGDYHNEQFF. The CDR3 DNA is TGTGCCATCGGGGACTACCACAATGAGCAGTTCTTC.